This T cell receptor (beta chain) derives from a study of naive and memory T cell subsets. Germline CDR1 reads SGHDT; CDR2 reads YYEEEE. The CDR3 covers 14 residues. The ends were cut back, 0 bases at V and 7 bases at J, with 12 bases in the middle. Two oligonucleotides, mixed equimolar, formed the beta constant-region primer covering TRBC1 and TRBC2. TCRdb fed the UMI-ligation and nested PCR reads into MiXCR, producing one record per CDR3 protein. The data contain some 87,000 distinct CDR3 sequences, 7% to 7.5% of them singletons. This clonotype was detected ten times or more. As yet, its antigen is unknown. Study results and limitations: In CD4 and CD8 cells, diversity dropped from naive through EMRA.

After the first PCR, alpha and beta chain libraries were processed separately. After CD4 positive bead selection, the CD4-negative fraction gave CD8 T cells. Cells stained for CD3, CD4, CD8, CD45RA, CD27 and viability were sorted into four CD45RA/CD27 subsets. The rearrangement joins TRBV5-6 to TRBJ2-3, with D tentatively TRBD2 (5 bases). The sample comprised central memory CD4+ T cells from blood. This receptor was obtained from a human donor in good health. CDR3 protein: CASSLAGYINTQYF. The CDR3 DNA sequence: TGTGCCAGCAGCTTGGCGGGGTATATAAATACGCAGTATTTT.